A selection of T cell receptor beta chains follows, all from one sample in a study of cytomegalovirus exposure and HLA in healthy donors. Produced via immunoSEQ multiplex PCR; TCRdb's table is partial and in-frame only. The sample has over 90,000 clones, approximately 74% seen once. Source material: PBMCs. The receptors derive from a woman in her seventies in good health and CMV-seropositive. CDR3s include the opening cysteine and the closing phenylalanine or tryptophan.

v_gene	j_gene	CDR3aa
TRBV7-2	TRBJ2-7	CASSLGQGLEQYF
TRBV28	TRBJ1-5	CASSIGGASDQPQHF
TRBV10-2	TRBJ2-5	CASSDGGKETQYF
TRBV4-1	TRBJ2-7	CASSQDNRGLARRYEQYF
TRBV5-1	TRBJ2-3	CASSPGHTTDTQYF
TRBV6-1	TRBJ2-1	CASSVWRGAGNEQFF
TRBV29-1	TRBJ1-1	CSVGGRRGTEAFF
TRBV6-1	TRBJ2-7	CASKAGGNSYEQYF
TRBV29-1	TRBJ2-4	CSVEGGGRDIQYF
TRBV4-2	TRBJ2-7	CASSQDSGTAEQYF
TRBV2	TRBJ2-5	CASWASLQETQYF
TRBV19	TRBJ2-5	CASSIAGTGSYQETQYF
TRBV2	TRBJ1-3	CASSRDRGNTIYF
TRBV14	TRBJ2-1	CASSLRRTIDNEQFF
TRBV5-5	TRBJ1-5	CASSPMWDRVVSQPQHF
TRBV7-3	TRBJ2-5	CASSLDAGFEETQYF
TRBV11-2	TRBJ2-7	CASSLGPTGVGSYEQYF
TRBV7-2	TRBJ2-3	CASSWGLAVDTQYF
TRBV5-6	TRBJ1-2	CASSLIGQVGGYTF
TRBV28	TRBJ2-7	CASSPAGRGEDEQYF
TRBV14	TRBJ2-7	CASSQGQRVSEQYF
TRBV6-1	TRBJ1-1	CASSARQGGIAWAFF
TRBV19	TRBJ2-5	CASSIVRTSRTETQYF